The next 13 T cell receptor beta chains were all read from a single sample in a study of blood T cells in healthy people across ages. Primed by a sample-barcoded 5' primer and a J-beta primer mix, a second PCR proceeded for 7 to 11 cycles. TCRdb redid the calling of the 5' RACE reads with MiXCR, one entry per CDR3 protein. The table shows around 1,900,000 distinct CDR3 sequences, with 30% to 40% occurring only once. The specimen was blood. These TCRs come from a human donor in good health.

The V gene is TRBV18, the J gene TRBJ2-5, with D possibly called TRBD1 or TRBD2 (5 bases each). Germline CDR1 is KGHSH and CDR2 is LQKENI. This CDR3 spans 14 amino acids. V dropped 2 bases and J dropped 4 bases, with 11 bases sitting between them. CDR3 protein: CASSPIGARETQYF. The CDR3 coding sequence is TGTGCCAGCTCACCAATCGGGGCTAGAGAGACCCAGTACTTC. Variable domain in full (rest from reference TRBV18 and TRBJ2-5): NAGVMQNPRHLVRRRGQEARLRCSPMKGHSHVYWYRQLPEEGLKFMVYLQKENIIDESGMPKERFSAEFPKEGPSILRIQQVVRGDSAAYFCASSPIGARETQYFGPGTRLLVL.

The chain is built from TRBV4-1 and TRBJ2-1; D may correspond to TRBD1 or TRBD2 (5 bases each). From germline, CDR1 is MGHRA and CDR2 YSYEKL. The CDR3 runs 16 residues. Trimming pared 4 bases from V and 4 bases from J, leaving 17 bases between. CDR3 nucleotide sequence: TGCGCCAGCAGCCCCTCGGGACCCCCGCCTTACAATGAGCAGTTCTTC. Translated, it gives CASSPSGPPPYNEQFF.

V usage is TRBV7-2 and J usage is TRBJ1-5; TRBD1 might be the D (5 bases). Germline V gene data show CDR1 as SGHTA and CDR2 as FQGNSA. V lost 5 bases to trimming and J lost 7 bases, with 15 bases between them. The CDR3 totals 14 residues. DNA for the CDR3: TGTGCCAGCAGCACCCGGGACCCAGGACAGCCCCAGCATTTT. Translated: CASSTRDPGQPQHF.

The V call is TRBV28, the J call TRBJ2-5; D is unclear. Trimming shortened V by 2 bases and J by 1 base, and 11 bases separated the two germline ends. The CDR3 is made up of 15 amino acids. Germline V gives CDR1 MDHEN, CDR2 SYDVKM. The chain's CDR3 is CASSLNGRSQETQYF. The CDR3 DNA sequence: TGTGCCAGCAGTTTAAATGGTAGGAGCCAAGAGACCCAGTACTTC.

This clonotype was counted between two and nine times. This sequence joins TRBV7-9 and TRBJ2-1, with unresolved D. The CDR3 consists of 15 residues. CDR1 is SEHNR and CDR2 is FQNEAQ in the germline V gene (reference sequence). V was cut by 3 bases and J by 0 bases, with 9 bases left in between. Here the CDR3 DNA reads TGTGCCAGCAGCTTCATACTAAGCTCCTACAATGAGCAGTTCTTC. Amino acid sequence: CASSFILSSYNEQFF.

This clonotype was seen a handful of times. The CDR3 here is CASGPLVRDTEAFF. The CDR3 nucleotides read TGTGCTAGTGGTCCCCTGGTGAGGGACACTGAAGCTTTCTTT. The rearrangement joins TRBV12-5 to TRBJ1-1; no clear D gene. This CDR3 is built from 14 residues. The V gene's germline CDR1 is LGHNT and CDR2 FRNRAP. V was clipped by 5 bases and J by 3 bases, with 13 bases between them. Using reference TRBV12-5 and TRBJ1-1 for the parts outside the CDR3, the full variable domain is DARVTQTPRHKVTEMGQEVTMRCQPILGHNTVFWYRQTMMQGLELLAYFRNRAPLDDSGMPKDRFSAEMPDATLATLKIQPSEPRDSAVYFCASGPLVRDTEAFFGQGTRLTVV.

This clonotype was observed a few times. The rearrangement joins TRBV6-2 or TRBV6-3 to TRBJ2-7; TRBD1 might be the D (6 bases). Between the trimmed V and J ends, which lost 7 bases and 1 base, there was a span of 20 bases. This CDR3 comprises 16 residues. The V gene's germline CDR1 is MNHEY and CDR2 SVGEGT. In DNA, the CDR3 is TGTGCCAGCATCACACTTGGGCCGGACAGTTCCTACGAGCAGTACTTC. Encoded protein: CASITLGPDSSYEQYF.

V and J are TRBV2 and TRBJ2-4, with D perhaps being TRBD1 or TRBD2 (5 bases each). CDR3 size: 18 residues. Trimming removed 0 bases from V and 1 base from J, with 16 bases in between. Germline V gene sequence: CDR1 SNHLY, CDR2 FYNNEI. Written as DNA, the CDR3 is TGTGCCAGCAGTGAAGCGCGTCAGGGATGGGGGGCCAAAAACATTCAGTACTTC. This codes for CASSEARQGWGAKNIQYF.

This clonotype was observed a handful of times. V gene TRBV2 combines with J gene TRBJ2-1; TRBD1 aligns across 8 bases. Germline trimming cut 0 bases from V and 3 bases from J; bases unmatched to any gene: 1. Germline V CDR1 and CDR2: SNHLY, FYNNEI. The CDR3 totals 15 residues. CDR3 region: CASSEATGGYNEQFF. As DNA, the CDR3 is TGTGCCAGCAGTGAAGCTACAGGGGGCTACAATGAGCAGTTCTTC.

A word on this clonotype: The germline gene is not matched at one end of the junction; a read error may be the cause. This chain connects TRBV4-1 to TRBJ1-3; D gene unclear. In germline, CDR1 is MGHRA, CDR2 YSYEKL. CDR3 length: 16 residues. CDR3 sequence: CASSPGEASSGNTVYF. Written as DNA, the CDR3 is TGCGCCAGCAGCCCCGGCGAGGCGAGCTCTGGAAACACCGTATATTTT.

A single count supports this clonotype. This chain links TRBV24-1 with TRBJ1-5; D is unclear. Germline V gives CDR1 KGHDR, CDR2 SFDVKD. The CDR3 has 15 amino acids. Trimming left V 5 bases short and J 6 bases short, with 16 bases between. CDR3 sequence: CATSAGGRPSQPQHF. CDR3 nucleotides: TGTGCCACCAGTGCCGGAGGACGCCCAAGTCAGCCCCAGCATTTT.

In this sample, this clonotype turned up a few times. This sequence joins TRBV9 and TRBJ2-3; perhaps TRBD2 as D (5 bases). The germline V gene has CDR1 SGDLS and CDR2 YYNGEE. V dropped 4 bases and J dropped 2 bases, with 17 bases sitting between them. This CDR3 spans 16 amino acids. Here the CDR3 reads CASSPRGPGNTDTQYF. The CDR3, as DNA: TGTGCCAGCAGCCCAAGAGGGCCCGGGAACACAGATACGCAGTATTTT.

The V and J genes are TRBV27 and TRBJ2-3, with a tentative D call TRBD1 (7 bases). In germline, CDR1 is MNHEY, CDR2 SMNVEV (reference sequence). Trimming took 2 bases from V and 5 from J, leaving 17 bases between them. The CDR3 loop spans 16 amino acids. The CDR3 loop is CASSLLAHRGGDTQYF. Written as DNA, the CDR3 is TGTGCCAGCAGTTTACTTGCCCACAGGGGAGGAGATACGCAGTATTTT.